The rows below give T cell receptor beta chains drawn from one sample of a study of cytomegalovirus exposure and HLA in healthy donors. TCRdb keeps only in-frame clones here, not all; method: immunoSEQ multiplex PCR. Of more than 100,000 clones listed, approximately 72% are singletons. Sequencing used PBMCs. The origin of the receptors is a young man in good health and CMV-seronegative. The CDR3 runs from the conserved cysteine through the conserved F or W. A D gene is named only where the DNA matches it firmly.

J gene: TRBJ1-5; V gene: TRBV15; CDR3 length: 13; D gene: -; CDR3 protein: CATSRVASQPQHF
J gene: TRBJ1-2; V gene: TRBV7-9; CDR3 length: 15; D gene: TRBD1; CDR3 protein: CASSLLGQAGGGYTF
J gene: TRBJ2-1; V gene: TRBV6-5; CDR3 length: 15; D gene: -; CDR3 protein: CASSLTGLLYNEQFF
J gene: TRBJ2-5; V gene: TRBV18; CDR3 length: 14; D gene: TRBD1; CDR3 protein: CASSQDRGTEIQYF
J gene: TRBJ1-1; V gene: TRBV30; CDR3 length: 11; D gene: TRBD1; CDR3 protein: CAWDRGNEAFF
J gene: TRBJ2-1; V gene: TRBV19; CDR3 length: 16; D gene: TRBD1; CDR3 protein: CASSIAGTGGLNEQFF
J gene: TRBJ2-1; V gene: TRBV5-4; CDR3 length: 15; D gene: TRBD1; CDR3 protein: CASSPPTGLGNEQFF
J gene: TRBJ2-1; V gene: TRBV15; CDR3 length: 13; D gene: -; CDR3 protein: CATSRTTRNEQFF
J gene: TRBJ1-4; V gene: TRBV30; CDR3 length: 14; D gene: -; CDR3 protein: CAWSVGATNEKLFF
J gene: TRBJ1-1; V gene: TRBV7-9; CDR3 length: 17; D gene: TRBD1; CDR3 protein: CASSFRGGTGGVTEAFF
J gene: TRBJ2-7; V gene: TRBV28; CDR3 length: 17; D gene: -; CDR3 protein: CASDMHPLGTPLREQYF
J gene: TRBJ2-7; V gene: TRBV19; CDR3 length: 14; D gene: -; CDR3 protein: CASSPTAGFYEQYF
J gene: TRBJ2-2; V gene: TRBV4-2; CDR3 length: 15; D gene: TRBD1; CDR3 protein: CATQKGGVDTGELFF
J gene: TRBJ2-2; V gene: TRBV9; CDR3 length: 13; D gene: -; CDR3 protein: CASSVTGLGELFF
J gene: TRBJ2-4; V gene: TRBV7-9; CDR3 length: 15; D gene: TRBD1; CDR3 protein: CASSAVSGQGSIQYF
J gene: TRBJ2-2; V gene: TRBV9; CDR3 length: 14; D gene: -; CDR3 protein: CASSVAGFTGELFF
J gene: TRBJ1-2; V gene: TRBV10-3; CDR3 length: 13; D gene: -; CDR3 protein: CAISESTGNGYTF
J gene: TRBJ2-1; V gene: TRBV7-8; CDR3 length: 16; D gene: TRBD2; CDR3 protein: CASSLARGLAVNEQFF
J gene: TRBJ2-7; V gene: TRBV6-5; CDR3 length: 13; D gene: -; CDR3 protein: CASSNGESYEQYF
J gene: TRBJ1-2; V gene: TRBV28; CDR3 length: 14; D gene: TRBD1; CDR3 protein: CASRNRGTNYGYTF
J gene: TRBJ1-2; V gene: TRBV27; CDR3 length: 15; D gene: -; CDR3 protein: CASSSIRQTNYGYTF
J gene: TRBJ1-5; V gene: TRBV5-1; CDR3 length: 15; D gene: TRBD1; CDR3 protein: CASSLDRGDNQPQHF
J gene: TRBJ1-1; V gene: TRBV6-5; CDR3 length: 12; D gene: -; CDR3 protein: CASSYAVGEAFF
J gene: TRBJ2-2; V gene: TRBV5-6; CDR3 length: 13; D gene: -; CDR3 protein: CASSPGNTGELFF
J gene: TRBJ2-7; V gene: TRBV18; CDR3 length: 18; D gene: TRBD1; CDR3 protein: CASSPQLAGTGPPYEQYF
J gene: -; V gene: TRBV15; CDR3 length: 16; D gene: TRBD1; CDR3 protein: CATSSSPGQASYEQYF
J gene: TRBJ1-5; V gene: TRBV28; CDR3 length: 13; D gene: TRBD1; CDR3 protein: CASGDRGLQPQHF
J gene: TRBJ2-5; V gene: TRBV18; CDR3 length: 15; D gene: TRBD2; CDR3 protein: CASSRTSGDSETQYF
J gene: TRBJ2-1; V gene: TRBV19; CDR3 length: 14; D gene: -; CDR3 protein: CASSIGGPRNEQFF
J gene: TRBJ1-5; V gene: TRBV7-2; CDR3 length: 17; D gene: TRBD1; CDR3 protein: CASSLAGGGGSNQPQHF
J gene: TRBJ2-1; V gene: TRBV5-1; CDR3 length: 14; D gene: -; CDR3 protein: CASSLELGTGEQFF
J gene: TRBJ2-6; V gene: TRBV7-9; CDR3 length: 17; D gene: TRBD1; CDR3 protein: CSSSLTGDIPGANVLTF
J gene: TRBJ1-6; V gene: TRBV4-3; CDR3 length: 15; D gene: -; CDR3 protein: CASSQDGTDNSPLHF
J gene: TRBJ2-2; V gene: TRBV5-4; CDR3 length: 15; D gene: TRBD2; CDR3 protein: CASSLAGELAGELFF
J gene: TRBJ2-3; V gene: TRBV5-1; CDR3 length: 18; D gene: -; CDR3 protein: CASSWLQGGGKSTDTQYF
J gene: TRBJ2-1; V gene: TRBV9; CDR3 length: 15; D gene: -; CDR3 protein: CASSVVGGSYNEQFF
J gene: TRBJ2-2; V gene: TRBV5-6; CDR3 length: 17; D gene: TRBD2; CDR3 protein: CASRRGTSAANTGELFF
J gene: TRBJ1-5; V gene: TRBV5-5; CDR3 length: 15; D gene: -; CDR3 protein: CASSLRTDPGQPQHF